The TCR beta chain under discussion was sequenced for a study of identifying expanded T cells in peripheral blood. The table lists this clone with a count of one. Antigen unknown. Sequencing used immunoSEQ multiplex PCR; TCRdb keeps in-frame clones, though not all of them. The sample has over 100,000 clones, about 87% seen once; the top ten hold more than 6.5%. Findings and caveats of the study: Variance in clone template counts between approximately 2-week samples significantly increased with total template count across all healthy donors.

Healthy donors had no documented immune events, such as infections, while sampled. With 7 bases clipped from V and 6 bases from J, the junction kept 11 bases outside the gene matches. Germline values: CDR1 MNHEY, CDR2 SMNVEV (reference sequence). The CDR3 runs to 14 residues. Sequences were obtained from blood. This sequence joins TRBV27 and TRBJ2-7; 8 bases match TRBD1. The TCR comes from a person aged 18 to 75 in good health. CDR3 sequence: CASTQYDRGGEQYF. The CDR3 DNA is TGTGCCAGCACACAATACGACAGGGGAGGCGAGCAGTACTTC.